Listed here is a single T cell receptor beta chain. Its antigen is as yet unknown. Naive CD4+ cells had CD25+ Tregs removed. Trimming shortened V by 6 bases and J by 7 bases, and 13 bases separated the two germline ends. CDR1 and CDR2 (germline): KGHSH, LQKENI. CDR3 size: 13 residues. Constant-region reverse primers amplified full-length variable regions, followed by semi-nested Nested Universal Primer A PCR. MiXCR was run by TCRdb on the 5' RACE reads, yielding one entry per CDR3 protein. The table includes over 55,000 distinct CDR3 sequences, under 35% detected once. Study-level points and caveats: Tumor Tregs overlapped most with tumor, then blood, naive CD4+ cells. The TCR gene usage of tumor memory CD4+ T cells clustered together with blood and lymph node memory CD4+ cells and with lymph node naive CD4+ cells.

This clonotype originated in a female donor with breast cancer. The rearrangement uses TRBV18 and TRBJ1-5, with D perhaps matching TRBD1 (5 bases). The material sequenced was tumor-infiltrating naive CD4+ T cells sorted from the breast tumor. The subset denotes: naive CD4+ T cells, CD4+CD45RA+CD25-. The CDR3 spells CASSPGGVQPQHF. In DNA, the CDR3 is TGTGCCAGCTCCCCGGGGGGAGTCCAGCCCCAGCATTTT.